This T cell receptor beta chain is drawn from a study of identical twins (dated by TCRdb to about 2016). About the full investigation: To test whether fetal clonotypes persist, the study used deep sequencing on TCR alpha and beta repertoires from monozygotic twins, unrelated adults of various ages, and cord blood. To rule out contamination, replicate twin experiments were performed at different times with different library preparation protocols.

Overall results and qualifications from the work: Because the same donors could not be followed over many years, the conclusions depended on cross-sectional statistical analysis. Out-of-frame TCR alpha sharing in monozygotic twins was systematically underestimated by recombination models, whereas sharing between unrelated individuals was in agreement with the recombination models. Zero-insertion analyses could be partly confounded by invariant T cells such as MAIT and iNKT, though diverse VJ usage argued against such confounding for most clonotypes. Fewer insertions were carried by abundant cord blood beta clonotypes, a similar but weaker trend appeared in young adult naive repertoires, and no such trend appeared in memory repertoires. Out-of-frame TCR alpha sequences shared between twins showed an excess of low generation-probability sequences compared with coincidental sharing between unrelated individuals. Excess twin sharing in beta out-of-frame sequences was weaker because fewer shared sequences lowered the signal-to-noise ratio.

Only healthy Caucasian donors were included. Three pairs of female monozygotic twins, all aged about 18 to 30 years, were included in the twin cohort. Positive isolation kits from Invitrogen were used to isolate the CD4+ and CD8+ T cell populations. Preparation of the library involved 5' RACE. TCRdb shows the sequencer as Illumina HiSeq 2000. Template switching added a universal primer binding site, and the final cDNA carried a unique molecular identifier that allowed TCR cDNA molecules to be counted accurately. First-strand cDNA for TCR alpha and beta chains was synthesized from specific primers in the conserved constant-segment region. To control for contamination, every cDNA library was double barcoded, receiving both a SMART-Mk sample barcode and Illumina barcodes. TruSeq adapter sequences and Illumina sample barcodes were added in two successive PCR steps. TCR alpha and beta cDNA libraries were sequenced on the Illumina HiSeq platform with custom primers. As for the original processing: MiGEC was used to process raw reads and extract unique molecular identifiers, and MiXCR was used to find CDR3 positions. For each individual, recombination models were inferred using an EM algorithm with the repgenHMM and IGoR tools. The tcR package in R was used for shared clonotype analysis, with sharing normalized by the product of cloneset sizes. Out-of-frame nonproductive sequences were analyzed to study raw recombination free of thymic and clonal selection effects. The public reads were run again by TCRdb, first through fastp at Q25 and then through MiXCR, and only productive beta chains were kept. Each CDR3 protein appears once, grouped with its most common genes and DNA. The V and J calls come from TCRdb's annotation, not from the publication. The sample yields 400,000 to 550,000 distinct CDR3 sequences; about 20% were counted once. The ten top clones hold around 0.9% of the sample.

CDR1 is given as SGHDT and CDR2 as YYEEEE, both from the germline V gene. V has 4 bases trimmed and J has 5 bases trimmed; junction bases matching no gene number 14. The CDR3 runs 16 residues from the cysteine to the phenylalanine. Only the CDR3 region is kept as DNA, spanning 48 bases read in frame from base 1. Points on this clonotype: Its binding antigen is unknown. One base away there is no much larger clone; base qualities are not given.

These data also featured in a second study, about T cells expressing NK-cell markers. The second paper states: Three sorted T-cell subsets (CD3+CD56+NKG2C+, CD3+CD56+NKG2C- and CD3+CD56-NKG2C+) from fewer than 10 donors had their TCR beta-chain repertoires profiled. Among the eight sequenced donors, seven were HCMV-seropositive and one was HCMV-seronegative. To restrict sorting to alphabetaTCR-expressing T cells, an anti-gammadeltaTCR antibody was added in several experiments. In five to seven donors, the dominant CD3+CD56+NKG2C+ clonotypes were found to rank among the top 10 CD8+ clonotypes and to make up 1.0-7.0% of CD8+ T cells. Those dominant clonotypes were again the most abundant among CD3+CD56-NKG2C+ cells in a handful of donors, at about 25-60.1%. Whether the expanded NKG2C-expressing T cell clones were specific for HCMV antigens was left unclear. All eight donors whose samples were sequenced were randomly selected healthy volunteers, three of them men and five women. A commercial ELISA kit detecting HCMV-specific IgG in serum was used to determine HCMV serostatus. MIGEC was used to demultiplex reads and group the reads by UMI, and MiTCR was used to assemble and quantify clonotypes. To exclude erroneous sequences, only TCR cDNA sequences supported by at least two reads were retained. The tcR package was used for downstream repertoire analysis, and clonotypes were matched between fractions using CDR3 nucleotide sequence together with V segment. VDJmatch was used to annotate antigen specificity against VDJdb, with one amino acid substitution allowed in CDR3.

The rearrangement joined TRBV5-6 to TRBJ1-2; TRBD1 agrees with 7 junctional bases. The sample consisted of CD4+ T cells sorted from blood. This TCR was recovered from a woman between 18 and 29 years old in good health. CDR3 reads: CASSRGQQPGGYGYTF. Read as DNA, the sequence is TGTGCCAGCAGCAGGGGACAGCAGCCAGGAGGGTATGGCTACACCTTC.